This TCR beta chain was found in a study of cytomegalovirus exposure and HLA in healthy donors. Turning to the study itself: An early data release held approximately 80 million unique TCRs from HLA-typed donors.

Concerning this clone: Its antigen is unidentified.

Findings and limits, study-wide: In a later analysis, HLA-C alleles had the fewest associated TCRs, DRB1 alleles the most. CMV serostatus was the sole immune exposure information available. TCR beta V- and J-gene trimming was later associated with a missense DCLRE1C variant.

PCR primers comprised 60 Vbeta and 13 Jbeta primers. Produced via immunoSEQ multiplex PCR; TCRdb's table is partial and in-frame only. The table shows just under 95,000 clones, with roughly 80% occurring only once. CDR1 is SQVTM and CDR2 is ANQGSEA in the germline V gene. The CDR3 is 14 amino acids. The V end was cut by 1 base, the J end by 1 base, with 11 bases between. The sample taken for sequencing was PBMCs. The TCR originated in a girl between 2 and 10 years old in good health and CMV-seropositive. The chain employs TRBV29-1 and TRBJ2-7; D is possibly TRBD2 (6 bases). The CDR3 sequence is CSVEVTSSSYEQYF. The CDR3 nucleotides are TGCAGCGTTGAAGTTACTAGCAGTTCCTACGAGCAGTACTTC.